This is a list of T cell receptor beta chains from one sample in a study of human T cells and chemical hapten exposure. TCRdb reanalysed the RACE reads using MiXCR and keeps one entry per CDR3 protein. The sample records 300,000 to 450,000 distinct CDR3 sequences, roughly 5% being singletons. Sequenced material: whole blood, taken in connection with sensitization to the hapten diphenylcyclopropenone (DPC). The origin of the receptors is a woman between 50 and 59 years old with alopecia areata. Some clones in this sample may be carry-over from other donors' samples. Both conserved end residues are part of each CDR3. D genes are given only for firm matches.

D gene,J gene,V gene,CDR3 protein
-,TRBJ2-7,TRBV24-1,CATGGHRASYEQYF
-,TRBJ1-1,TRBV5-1,CASSSFGTEAFF
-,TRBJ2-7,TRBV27,CASSSRADYEQYF
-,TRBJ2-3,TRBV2,CATRGWDTDTQYF
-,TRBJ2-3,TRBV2,CASRADPGTDTQYF
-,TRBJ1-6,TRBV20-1,CSARDPTRGTVSNF
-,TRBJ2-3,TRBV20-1,CSARGSRYTDTQYF
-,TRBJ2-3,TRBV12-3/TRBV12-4,CASSLKSDTQYF
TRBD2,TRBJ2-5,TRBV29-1,CSVGLAGAGETQYF
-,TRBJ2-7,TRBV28,CASSSRPAAEQYF
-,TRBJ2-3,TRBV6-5,CASSSLATDTQYF
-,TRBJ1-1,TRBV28,CASSLDDTEAFF
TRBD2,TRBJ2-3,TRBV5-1,CASSTVAGSGTDTQYF
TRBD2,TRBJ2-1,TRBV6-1,CASSEVQGLSSNEQFF
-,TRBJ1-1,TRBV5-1,CASSLGGSTEAFF
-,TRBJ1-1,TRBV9,CASSSLTGNEAFF
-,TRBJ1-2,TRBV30,CAWSANYGYTF
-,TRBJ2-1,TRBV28,CASTERGYNEQFF
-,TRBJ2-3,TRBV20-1,CSALPGIDTQYF
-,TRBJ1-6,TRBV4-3,CASSQDTGSSSYNSPLHF
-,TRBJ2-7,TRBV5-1,CASRGGTYEQYF
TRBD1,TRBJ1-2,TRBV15,CATSRDRNYGYTF
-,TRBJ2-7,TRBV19,CASSWGDPSSYEQYF
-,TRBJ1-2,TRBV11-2,CASSLDPGPFSGYTF
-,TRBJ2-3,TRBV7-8,CASSLDNRGLAGVLGTDTQYF
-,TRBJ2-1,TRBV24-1,CATSPRGTSYNEQFF
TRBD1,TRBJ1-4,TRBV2,CASRTQPGQGGEKLFF
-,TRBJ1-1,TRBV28,CASSQDREAFF
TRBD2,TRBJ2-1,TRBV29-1,CSVGTSGDEQFF
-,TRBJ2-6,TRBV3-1,CASSQGTGISGANVLTF
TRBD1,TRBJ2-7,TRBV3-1,CASSPTGVLYEQYF
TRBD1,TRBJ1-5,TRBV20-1,CSSRQGNSNQPQHF